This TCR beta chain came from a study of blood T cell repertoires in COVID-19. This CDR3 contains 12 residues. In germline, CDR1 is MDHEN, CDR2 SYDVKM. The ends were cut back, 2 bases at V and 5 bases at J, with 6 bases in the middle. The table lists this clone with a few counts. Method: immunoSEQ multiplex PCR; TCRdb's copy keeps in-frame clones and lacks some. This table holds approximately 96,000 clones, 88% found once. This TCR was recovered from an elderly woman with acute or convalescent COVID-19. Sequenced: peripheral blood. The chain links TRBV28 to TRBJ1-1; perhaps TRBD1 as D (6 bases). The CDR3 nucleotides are TGTGCCAGCAGTTTAGGACAGACTGAAGCTTTCTTT. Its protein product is CASSLGQTEAFF.